What follows are 28 T cell receptor beta chains derived from one specimen sequenced in a study of cytotoxic CD8 clonotypes in ibrutinib-treated CLL. The data were produced by immunoSEQ multiplex PCR, yet TCRdb's version contains in-frame clones alone and is incomplete. The sample lists about 60,000 clones; 50% to 65% were seen once. The specimen comprised PBMCs, sampled at disease progression, from a patient treated with ibrutinib. The source of these receptors is a human donor with chronic lymphocytic leukemia.

In regard to this clone: Possible read error: a much larger clone is one base away. The rearrangement links TRBV5-1 to TRBJ2-3; 8 bases map to TRBD2. The V and J ends lost 5 bases and 0 bases, in that order; junction bases with no gene match: 5. Germline V gene sequence: CDR1 SGHRS, CDR2 YFSETQ. The CDR3 has 15 amino acids. The CDR3: CASSYSGNSTDTQYF. CDR3 DNA sequence: TGCGCCAGCAGTTATAGCGGGAATAGCACAGATACGCAGTATTTT. The full variable domain, its missing parts supplied by reference TRBV5-1 and TRBJ2-3, is KAGVTQTPRYLIKTRGQQVTLSCSPISGHRSVSWYQQTPGQGLQFLFEYFSETQRNKGNFPGRFSGRQFSNSRSEMNVSTLELGDSALYLCASSYSGNSTDTQYFGPGTRLTVL.

This clone was seen only a few times. The rearrangement links TRBV19 to TRBJ2-1; unclear D gene. The germline V and J ends were trimmed by 1 base and 0 bases, with 10 bases remaining between them. Germline CDR1 reads LNHDA; CDR2 reads SQIVND (reference sequence). This CDR3 contains 16 residues. The CDR3 region has the DNA TGTGCCAGTAGTATAGGAGCCCCAAACTCCTACAATGAGCAGTTCTTC. It yields the protein CASSIGAPNSYNEQFF. Complete variable domain (other parts from reference TRBV19 and TRBJ2-1): DGGITQSPKYLFRKEGQNVTLSCEQNLNHDAMYWYRQDPGQGLRLIYYSQIVNDFQKGDIAEGYSVSREKKESFPLTVTSAQKNPTAFYLCASSIGAPNSYNEQFFGPGTRLTVL.

The rearrangement uses TRBV4-3 and TRBJ2-1; 15 nucleotides match TRBD2. After removal of 1 base from V and 1 base from J, the junction contained 11 bases not matched to a gene. CDR1 LGHNA and CDR2 YSLEER come from the germline V gene. This CDR3 is built from 21 residues. CDR3: CASSQVLRGLAGGRSYNEQFF. DNA for the CDR3: TGCGCCAGCAGCCAAGTCCTGCGTGGACTAGCGGGAGGGCGGTCCTACAATGAGCAGTTCTTC.

The genes are TRBV5-3 and TRBJ2-7; unclear D gene. TRBV5-3 is reported as an ORF; its role is uncertain. The germline V and J ends were trimmed by 0 bases and 3 bases, with 25 bases remaining between them. This CDR3 is built from 19 residues. CDR3 loop: CARSLAACKGKKLLYEQYF. CDR3 nucleotides: TGTGCCAGAAGCTTGGCCGCTTGTAAGGGCAAGAAACTACTCTACGAGCAGTACTTC.

The chain carries TRBV6-6 and TRBJ1-2; D not resolved. CDR3 size: 13 residues. The V and J ends lost 1 base and 8 bases respectively, with 11 bases between them. Germline CDR1 MNHNY, CDR2 SVGAGI (reference sequence). The CDR3 nucleotides are TGTGCCAGCAGTTACTGGCCTGGGGAAGGCTACACCTTC. It encodes CASSYWPGEGYTF.

This clone has just a few counts. This rearrangement joins TRBV5-1 to TRBJ2-7; D is possibly TRBD2 (6 bases). This CDR3 has 15 residues. The germline V gene has CDR1 SGHRS and CDR2 YFSETQ. Trimming cost V 3 bases and J 0 bases, with 13 bases left between them. CDR3 sequence: CASSSEWRGSYEQYF. CDR3 DNA sequence: TGCGCCAGCAGCTCCGAGTGGAGGGGCTCCTACGAGCAGTACTTC.

CDR3: CASSFNRVPTGELFF. The CDR3 DNA reads TGTGCCAGCAGTTTTAACAGGGTCCCCACCGGGGAGCTGTTTTTT. The chain joins TRBV2 to TRBJ2-2; tentative D call: TRBD1 (6 bases). Per the germline V gene, CDR1 is SNHLY and CDR2 is FYNNEI. The CDR3 has 15 amino acids. Trimming stripped 5 bases from V and 4 bases from J, with 14 bases between.

The chain carries TRBV12-5 and TRBJ2-5; D possibly corresponds to TRBD1 (7 bases). Germline assignment: CDR1 LGHNT and CDR2 FRNRAP. Trimming removed 1 base at V and 1 base at J, with 13 bases between. CDR3 size: 16 residues. CDR3 sequence: CASGLAGGTVQETQYF. For the CDR3, the DNA is TGTGCTAGTGGTTTGGCCGGAGGGACAGTCCAAGAGACCCAGTACTTC. Using reference TRBV12-5 and TRBJ2-5 for the parts outside the CDR3, the full variable domain is DARVTQTPRHKVTEMGQEVTMRCQPILGHNTVFWYRQTMMQGLELLAYFRNRAPLDDSGMPKDRFSAEMPDATLATLKIQPSEPRDSAVYFCASGLAGGTVQETQYFGPGTRLLVL.

V is TRBV6-4 and J is TRBJ2-7, with a weak D call TRBD2 (5 bases). This CDR3 comprises 14 residues. Trimming stripped 5 bases from V and 2 bases from J, with 13 bases between. CDR1 is MRHNA, CDR2 SNTAGT, per germline. The CDR3 spells CASSSLAQTYEQYF. CDR3 nucleotide sequence: TGTGCCAGCAGTAGCCTAGCCCAAACCTACGAGCAGTACTTC.

The chain couples TRBV13 to TRBJ2-1; 7 nucleotides align to TRBD2. The CDR3 is made up of 15 amino acids. The junction had 10 bases not matched to a gene; V was cut back by 4 bases and J by 7 bases. Germline loops: CDR1 PRHDT, CDR2 FYEKMQ (reference sequence). In nucleotides, the CDR3 is TGTGCCAGCAGCTCCCGAGGACTAGTAGTTAATGAGCAGTTCTTC. As protein: CASSSRGLVVNEQFF.

The chain uses TRBV6-5 and TRBJ2-7; 10 bases align to TRBD2. CDR3 length: 15 amino acids. The V gene's germline CDR1 is MNHEY and CDR2 SVGAGI. The junction had 9 bases not matched to a gene; V was cut back by 6 bases and J by 4 bases. The CDR3 DNA reads as TGTGCCAGCAGCCCCCCAGTAGCGGGAGGATACGAGCAGTACTTC. Protein: CASSPPVAGGYEQYF.

This clone was seen only a few times. This rearrangement joins TRBV19 to TRBJ2-7; the D gene is possibly TRBD1 (6 bases). V lost 3 bases and J lost 2, with 11 bases in between. Germline lookup yields CDR1 LNHDA and CDR2 SQIVND (reference sequence). This CDR3 is 14 amino acids long. CDR3 protein: CASSIDRPTYEQYF. CDR3 nucleotides: TGTGCCAGTAGTATTGACAGGCCCACCTACGAGCAGTACTTC.

V usage is TRBV5-4 and J usage is TRBJ2-3, with TRBD1 matching over 8 bases. The germline gives CDR1 SGHNT, CDR2 YYREEE (reference sequence). Trimming at V came to 3 bases and at J to 0 bases, leaving 3 bases not matched to a gene. The CDR3 length is 15 residues. In DNA form, the CDR3 reads TGTGCCAGCAGCTCGGGACAGGTGAGCACAGATACGCAGTATTTT. Amino acids: CASSSGQVSTDTQYF.

Of note for this clone: A read error is the likely source, as a far larger clone sits one nucleotide away. The chain employs TRBV5-4 and TRBJ2-2; D is unclear. The V gene lost 2 bases and the J gene lost 3 bases, with 2 bases spanning the gap. The CDR3 is 12 amino acids. In germline, CDR1 is SGHNT, CDR2 YYREEE (reference sequence). The CDR3: CASSLYTGELFF. In DNA, the CDR3 is TGTGCCAGCAGCTTATACACCGGGGAGCTGTTTTTT.

This chain links TRBV7-2 with TRBJ2-7; TRBD1 might be the D (8 bases). This CDR3 is built from 15 residues. Germline CDR1 reads SGHTA; CDR2 reads FQGNSA. Trimming removed 5 bases at V and 5 bases at J, with 19 bases between. The chain's CDR3 is CASSPVGGTGNEQYF. For the CDR3, the DNA is TGTGCCAGCAGCCCAGTGGGGGGGACAGGTAACGAGCAGTACTTC.

V gene TRBV2 combines with J gene TRBJ1-1, with D perhaps matching TRBD1 (6 bases). V was pared by 6 bases and J by 2 bases, with 10 bases between. The CDR3 sequence is 13 residues long. Germline V lookup: CDR1 SNHLY, CDR2 FYNNEI. The CDR3: CASSSTGNTEAFF. CDR3 DNA: TGTGCCAGCAGCTCGACAGGAAACACTGAAGCTTTCTTT.

The V call is TRBV27, the J call TRBJ2-7; the D is unclear. Germline lookup yields CDR1 MNHEY and CDR2 SMNVEV (reference sequence). The ends were cut back, 6 bases at V and 4 bases at J, with 13 bases in the middle. The CDR3 has 13 amino acids. CDR3 loop: CASRSVPGYEQYF. The CDR3 coding sequence is TGTGCCAGCAGGTCCGTGCCCGGGTACGAGCAGTACTTC.

This chain links TRBV6-5 with TRBJ1-5; 10 bases line up with TRBD1. Per germline, CDR1 MNHEY and CDR2 SVGAGI. The V and J ends lost 4 bases and 5 bases, in that order; junction bases with no gene match: 5. The CDR3 is 15 amino acids. Here the CDR3 DNA reads TGTGCCAGCAGTTTGACCGGGACAGGGGATCAGCCCCAGCATTTT. It is translated as CASSLTGTGDQPQHF.

This clone was recorded a few times. The chain's CDR3 is CASSFGTENRDTQYF. The CDR3 nucleotides read TGCGCCAGCAGCTTCGGGACAGAAAACCGAGATACGCAGTATTTT. The chain carries TRBV5-1 and TRBJ2-3; 7 bases match TRBD1. The CDR3 totals 15 residues. The V segment lost 2 bases and the J segment 5 bases; nucleotides outside the gene matches: 8. Germline V gene lookup returns CDR1 SGHRS and CDR2 YFSETQ.

This sequence joins TRBV19 and TRBJ1-1, with D tentatively TRBD1 (5 bases). Germline V gene sequence: CDR1 LNHDA, CDR2 SQIVND (reference sequence). The CDR3 totals 15 residues. Trimming took off 1 base at V and 1 base at J, with 10 bases between the two ends. The CDR3 DNA reads TGTGCCAGTAGTATAGGCCCAGGGAGGAACACTGAAGCTTTCTTT. This gives the protein CASSIGPGRNTEAFF.

This clone was counted at least ten times. The rearrangement uses TRBV6-5 and TRBJ2-7; D is uncertain. The CDR3 extends over 13 amino acids. V was cut by 0 bases and J by 7 bases, with 10 bases left in between. Germline CDR1 reads MNHEY; CDR2 reads SVGAGI. The CDR3 bases are TGTGCCAGCAGTTACTCGCCCGAGACGGAGCAGTACTTC. This translates into CASSYSPETEQYF.

The J gene is TRBJ2-7, the V gene TRBV7-9; no reliable D call. The CDR3 loop spans 12 amino acids. The V gene's germline CDR1 is SEHNR and CDR2 FQNEAQ (reference sequence). V lost 5 bases to trimming and J lost 4 bases, with 9 bases between them. Written as DNA, the CDR3 is TGTGCCAGCAGCACCGATTCTTACGAGCAGTACTTC. Its protein is CASSTDSYEQYF.

The chain employs TRBV7-3 and TRBJ2-5; tentative D call: TRBD2 (7 bases). V shed 5 bases and J shed 2 bases, with 18 bases lying between them. Germline V gene lookup returns CDR1 SGHTA and CDR2 FQGTGA. The length of the CDR3 is 16 residues. In nucleotides, the CDR3 is TGTGCCAGCAGCCCTTCGGGGGCTAGCGGACAAGAGACCCAGTACTTC. Its translation: CASSPSGASGQETQYF.

This clone was found a few times. V and J are TRBV18 and TRBJ1-2; 9 nucleotides match TRBD1. CDR3 length: 13 amino acids. CDR1 is KGHSH and CDR2 is LQKENI in the germline V gene. The trim removed 5 bases at V and 6 bases at J, leaving 4 bases unmatched. CDR3: CASSSGQGDGYTF. The CDR3 coding sequence is TGTGCCAGCTCATCGGGACAGGGAGATGGCTACACCTTC.

In its sample, this clone was seen a few times. The genes are TRBV11-2 and TRBJ1-3; D remains unclear. CDR1 SGHAT and CDR2 FQNNGV come from the germline V gene. The CDR3 is 16 residues long. Trimming removed 4 bases from V and 0 bases from J, with 13 bases in between. The CDR3 DNA reads TGTGCCAGCAGCTGGAGTTGGGCAGCCTCTGGAAACACCATATATTTT. Translation: CASSWSWAASGNTIYF. The full variable domain, its missing parts supplied by reference TRBV11-2 and TRBJ1-3, is EAGVAQSPRYKIIEKRQSVAFWCNPISGHATLYWYQQILGQGPKLLIQFQNNGVVDDSQLPKDRFSAERLKGVDSTLKIQPAKLEDSAVYLCASSWSWAASGNTIYFGEGSWLTVV.

The gene calls are TRBV18 and TRBJ2-7, with 12 bases fitting TRBD1. The CDR3 has 15 amino acids. Germline values: CDR1 KGHSH, CDR2 LQKENI. Trimming cost V 1 base and J 6 bases; bases outside gene matches: 4. The CDR3 loop is CASSPLGQGAREQYF. As DNA, the CDR3 is TGTGCCAGCTCACCACTGGGACAGGGGGCGCGCGAGCAGTACTTC.

This sequence joins TRBV6-1 and TRBJ2-2; TRBD1 might be the D (6 bases). This CDR3 region has 14 residues. The ends were cut back, 7 bases at V and 4 bases at J, with 13 bases in the middle. In germline, CDR1 is MNHNS, CDR2 SASEGT. DNA for the CDR3: TGTGCCAGCAATACAGGGTCCCCCACCGGGGAGCTGTTTTTT. Its translation: CASNTGSPTGELFF.

This rearrangement joins TRBV19 to TRBJ2-7; D unclear. Trimming stripped 6 bases from V and 2 bases from J, with 14 bases between. CDR1 is LNHDA, CDR2 SQIVND, per germline (reference sequence). This CDR3 has 14 residues. The CDR3 bases are TGTGCCAGTAGCCCTACGGACGGAGCCTACGAGCAGTACTTC. Translation: CASSPTDGAYEQYF. Full variable domain (outside the CDR3, taken from reference TRBV19 and TRBJ2-7): DGGITQSPKYLFRKEGQNVTLSCEQNLNHDAMYWYRQDPGQGLRLIYYSQIVNDFQKGDIAEGYSVSREKKESFPLTVTSAQKNPTAFYLCASSPTDGAYEQYFGPGTRLTVT.